This T cell receptor beta chain was captured in a study of cytomegalovirus exposure and HLA in healthy donors. Overall study findings and caveats: As confirmed in vitro, a few CMV-associated chains were specific for CMV antigens. There were some public TCRs occurring in many donors, but most TCR sequences were rare.

The assay was immunoSEQ multiplex PCR, and TCRdb's table has in-frame clones only and misses some. The sample includes tens of thousands of clones, roughly 95% of them seen just once. The trim removed 4 bases at V and 3 bases at J, leaving 7 bases unmatched. This CDR3 region has 16 residues. Germline values: CDR1 SGHRS, CDR2 YFSETQ. For this clone: The antigen remains unidentified.

The clonotype comes from a man younger than 35 in good health and CMV-seropositive. V gene TRBV5-1 combines with J gene TRBJ1-3; 10 nucleotides match TRBD1. Sequencing input: PBMCs. The CDR3 here is CASSHGGTGVGNTIYF. In DNA form, the CDR3 reads TGCGCCAGCAGCCATGGCGGGACAGGGGTTGGAAACACCATATATTTT. The whole variable domain, remainder taken from reference TRBV5-1 and TRBJ1-3, is KAGVTQTPRYLIKTRGQQVTLSCSPISGHRSVSWYQQTPGQGLQFLFEYFSETQRNKGNFPGRFSGRQFSNSRSEMNVSTLELGDSALYLCASSHGGTGVGNTIYFGEGSWLTVV.